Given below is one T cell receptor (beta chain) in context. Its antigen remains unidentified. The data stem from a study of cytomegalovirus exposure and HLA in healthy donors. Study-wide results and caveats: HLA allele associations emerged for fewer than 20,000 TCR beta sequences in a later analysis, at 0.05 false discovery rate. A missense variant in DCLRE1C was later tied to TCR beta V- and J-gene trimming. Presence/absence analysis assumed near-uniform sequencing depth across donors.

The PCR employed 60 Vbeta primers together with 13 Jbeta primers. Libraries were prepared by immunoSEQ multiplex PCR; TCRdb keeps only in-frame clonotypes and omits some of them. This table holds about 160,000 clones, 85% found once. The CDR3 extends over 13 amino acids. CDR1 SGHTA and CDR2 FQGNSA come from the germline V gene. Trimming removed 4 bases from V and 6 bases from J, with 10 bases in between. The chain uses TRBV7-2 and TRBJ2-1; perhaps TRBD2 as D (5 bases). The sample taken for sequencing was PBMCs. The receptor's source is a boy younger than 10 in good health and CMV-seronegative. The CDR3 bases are TGTGCCAGCAGCTACGACGGAGGCAATGAGCAGTTCTTC. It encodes CASSYDGGNEQFF.